Below, one T cell receptor beta chain is given with its context. Its specificity is not known. The data originate from a study of cytomegalovirus exposure and HLA in healthy donors. This PCR relied on a set of 60 Vbeta primers and 13 Jbeta primers. The repertoire was sequenced with immunoSEQ multiplex PCR; TCRdb's copy has only in-frame clones and lacks some. This sample has about 70,000 clones, with over 75% found just once. Donors were nominally healthy when sampled, though unrecorded immune exposures were likely. Study results and limitations: The study flagged approximately 180 TCR beta chains as cytomegalovirus-associated. Immune exposure information available was restricted to CMV serostatus. Earlier findings revealed that most TCR beta V segments proved productive either about 87% or about 30% of the time.

The source of this sequence is a young woman in good health and CMV-seropositive. What was sequenced was PBMCs.

CDR3 sequence: CASSVGLAGTYEQYF. CDR3 in DNA: TGTGCCAGCAGCGTGGGACTAGCGGGCACCTACGAGCAGTACTTC. The rearrangement joins TRBV7-8 to TRBJ2-7; 12 bases agree with TRBD2. The V gene's germline CDR1 is SGHVS and CDR2 FQNEAQ. The CDR3 runs 15 residues. V shed 5 bases, J shed 2 bases, and the junction held 4 bases outside the gene matches.